This T cell receptor beta chain appears in the sequencing data of a study of blood T cell repertoires in COVID-19. Study background: Acute and convalescent COVID-19 samples came from the United States, Italy and Spain. T cells, B-cell-depleted T cells, or PBMCs supplied cDNA or gDNA.

The CDR3 runs 14 residues. Germline-derived CDR1 and CDR2 are SGHNT and YYREEE (reference sequence). V trimming: 5 bases; J trimming: 5 bases; junction bases outside the gene matches: 9. Original processing notes: Estimated nucleated cell counts came from reference gene primer amplification. The data were produced by immunoSEQ multiplex PCR, yet TCRdb's version contains in-frame clones alone and is incomplete. Clonal size and the V and J genes are those of that table, whereas D and trimming came from the DNA. The repertoire holds fewer than 110,000 clones, with 88% as singletons. Material: peripheral blood. This chain links TRBV5-4 with TRBJ1-1; 7 bases match TRBD1. The clonotype originates from a human donor in a cohort sampled during active COVID-19. The CDR3 loop is CASRLTGSGTEAFF. The CDR3 DNA reads TGTGCCAGCAGGTTGACAGGGTCGGGGACTGAAGCTTTCTTT.